One sample yielded the 10 T cell receptor beta chains listed below, sequenced in a study of blood T cell repertoires in COVID-19. Some clones are missing from TCRdb's copy, which holds only in-frame ones; the method was immunoSEQ multiplex PCR. The data show 300,000 to 400,000 clones, roughly 90% seen once. The sequencing input was PBMCs or T cells enriched from blood (not recorded which). These receptors all stem from a woman aged 30 to 39 with acute COVID-19.

In DNA form, the CDR3 reads TGTGCCTGGAGTGGCGGGGCCATGAACACCGGGGAGCTGTTTTTT. Protein sequence: CAWSGGAMNTGELFF. The chain links TRBV30 to TRBJ2-2; D possibly corresponds to TRBD2 (6 bases). This CDR3 has 15 amino acids. Trimming took off 1 base at V and 1 base at J, with 10 bases between the two ends. The germline V gene encodes CDR1 GTSNPN and CDR2 SVGIG (reference sequence).

The V gene is TRBV12-3 or TRBV12-4, the J gene TRBJ1-2; D not resolved. V lost 6 bases to trimming and J lost 13 bases, with 18 bases between them. The CDR3 has 12 amino acids. CDR3: CASSLAGLGCTF. In DNA, the CDR3 is TGTGCCAGCAGCCTCGCCGGGTTAGGTTGCACCTTC.

V and J are TRBV10-3 and TRBJ2-1; the D gene is possibly TRBD1 (5 bases). Trimming took off 3 bases at V and 8 bases at J, with 11 bases between the two ends. Germline V gives CDR1 ENHRY, CDR2 SYGVKD. The CDR3 is made up of 13 amino acids. The chain's CDR3 is CAISEVLGDEQFF. CDR3 in DNA: TGTGCCATCAGTGAAGTTTTAGGGGATGAGCAGTTCTTC.

About this clone itself: Additional DNA sequences in this sample encode the identical CDR3. The chain employs TRBV7-2 and TRBJ1-5; D is possibly TRBD1 (5 bases). This CDR3 is 15 amino acids long. Germline lookup yields CDR1 SGHTA and CDR2 FQGNSA. V gave up 1 base and J gave up 4 bases, with 11 bases separating them. In DNA, the CDR3 is TGTGCCAGCAGCTTAGTCGGGACTGAGAATCAGCCCCAGCATTTT. Its translation: CASSLVGTENQPQHF.

This chain uses TRBV10-1 with TRBJ1-5; tentative D call: TRBD1 (6 bases). The V and J ends lost 0 bases and 5 bases respectively, with 11 bases between them. In germline, CDR1 is WNHNN, CDR2 SYGVQD (reference sequence). The CDR3 is 15 residues long. The CDR3 nucleotides are TGCGCCAGCAGTGAGTCGACAGGCCCTGATCAGCCCCAGCATTTT. Amino acids: CASSESTGPDQPQHF.

Only one count was recorded for this clone. The chain combines TRBV24-1 with TRBJ1-3; TRBD1 matches 7 bases. CDR3 length equals 15 residues. Per germline, CDR1 KGHDR and CDR2 SFDVKD. Trimming cost V 7 bases and J 4 bases; bases outside gene matches: 9. CDR3 in amino acids: CATSPSGTVGNTIYF. The CDR3 DNA reads TGTGCCACCAGCCCATCCGGGACAGTAGGAAACACCATATATTTT.

V usage is TRBV28 and J usage is TRBJ2-7; the match to TRBD2 covers 7 bases. J was trimmed by 4 bases and V by 5 bases; bases with no gene match: 5. The CDR3 consists of 13 residues. From germline, CDR1 is MDHEN and CDR2 SYDVKM. The CDR3 DNA follows: TGTGCCAGCAGTGAAGGCGGGGGTTACGAGCAGTACTTC. Translation: CASSEGGGYEQYF.

The chain has TRBV11-2 and TRBJ2-1, with 7 bases aligning to TRBD2. Germline V CDR1 and CDR2: SGHAT, FQNNGV. The CDR3 runs 14 residues. V lost 5 bases, J lost 8 bases, and 9 bases stayed unmatched. The CDR3 DNA sequence: TGTGCCAGCAGCCCTCGACTAGCCTTCGATGAGCAGTTCTTC. This translates into CASSPRLAFDEQFF.

The rearrangement joins TRBV3-1 (or the pseudogene TRBV3-2) to TRBJ2-1; 8 bases are a match to TRBD1. CDR3 length equals 16 residues. Per the germline V gene, CDR1 is LGHDT and CDR2 is YNNKEL (reference sequence). Losses at the gene ends were 4 bases for V and 6 bases for J; bases not matched to a gene: 11. The CDR3 is CASSPHTGTGGNEQFF. In DNA, the CDR3 is TGTGCCAGCAGCCCTCATACCGGGACAGGCGGCAATGAGCAGTTCTTC.

The sample holds one count of this clone. The chain carries TRBV5-1 and TRBJ2-7, with a tentative D call TRBD2 (6 bases). Germline CDR1 SGHRS, CDR2 YFSETQ. Trimming removed 5 bases from V and 5 bases from J, with 20 bases in between. The CDR3 has 15 amino acids. The DNA for the CDR3 is TGCGCCAGCAGGCCTGGAGGGTACCCTAACCACGAGCAGTACTTC. Its translation: CASRPGGYPNHEQYF.